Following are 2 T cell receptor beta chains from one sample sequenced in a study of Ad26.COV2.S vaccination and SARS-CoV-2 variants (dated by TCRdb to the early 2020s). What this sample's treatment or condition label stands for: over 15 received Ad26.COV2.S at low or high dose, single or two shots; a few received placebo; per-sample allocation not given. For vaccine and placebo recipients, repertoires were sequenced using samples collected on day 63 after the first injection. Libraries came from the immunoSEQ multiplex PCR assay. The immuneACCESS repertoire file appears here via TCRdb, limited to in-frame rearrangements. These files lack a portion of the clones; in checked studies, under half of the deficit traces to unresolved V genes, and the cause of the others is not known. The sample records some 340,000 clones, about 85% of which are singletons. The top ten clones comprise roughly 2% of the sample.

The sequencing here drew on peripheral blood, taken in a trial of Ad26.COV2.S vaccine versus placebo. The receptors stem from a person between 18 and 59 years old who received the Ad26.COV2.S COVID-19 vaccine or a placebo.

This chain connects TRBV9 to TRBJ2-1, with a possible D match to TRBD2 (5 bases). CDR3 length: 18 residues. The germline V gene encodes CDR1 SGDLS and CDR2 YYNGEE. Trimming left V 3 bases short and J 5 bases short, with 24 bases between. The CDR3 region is CASSDGAPSGLLNNEQFF. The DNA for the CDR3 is TGTGCCAGCAGCGACGGAGCCCCCTCCGGACTCTTAAACAATGAGCAGTTCTTC.

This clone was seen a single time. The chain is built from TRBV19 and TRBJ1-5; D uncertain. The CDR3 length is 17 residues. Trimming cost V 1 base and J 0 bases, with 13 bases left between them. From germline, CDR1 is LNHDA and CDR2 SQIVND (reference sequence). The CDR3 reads CASSIVRTDYSNQPQHF. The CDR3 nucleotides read TGTGCCAGTAGTATAGTTCGCACAGATTATAGCAATCAGCCCCAGCATTTT.